What follows describes a single TCR beta chain. As yet, its antigen is unknown. This record belongs to a study of response to subunit inactivated influenza vaccine. Study results and caveats: Authors suggested seasonal influenza vaccinations each recruit few new T cells.

Germline CDR1 reads SGHAT; CDR2 reads FQNNGV. The CDR3 runs 14 residues. Trimming took 1 base from V and 9 from J; bases not matched to a gene: 6. TCRdb ran MiXCR on the RT-PCR reads and lists one entry per CDR3 protein. Of 650,000 to 800,000 distinct CDR3 sequences detected, roughly 18% appear once; the ten largest clones hold roughly 10%. V is TRBV11-2 and J is TRBJ2-3, with 8 bases lining up with TRBD2. Sequenced here: PBMCs from blood, sampled roughly 5 days after vaccination. This TCR was sampled from a man between 45 and 60 years old who received an inactivated influenza vaccine. The CDR3 nucleotides read TGTGCCAGCAGCTTAGGGGCAGTAGCGGGGACGCAGTATTTT. Translating it yields CASSLGAVAGTQYF. The full variable domain, its missing parts supplied by reference TRBV11-2 and TRBJ2-3, is EAGVAQSPRYKIIEKRQSVAFWCNPISGHATLYWYQQILGQGPKLLIQFQNNGVVDDSQLPKDRFSAERLKGVDSTLKIQPAKLEDSAVYLCASSLGAVAGTQYFGPGTRLTVL.